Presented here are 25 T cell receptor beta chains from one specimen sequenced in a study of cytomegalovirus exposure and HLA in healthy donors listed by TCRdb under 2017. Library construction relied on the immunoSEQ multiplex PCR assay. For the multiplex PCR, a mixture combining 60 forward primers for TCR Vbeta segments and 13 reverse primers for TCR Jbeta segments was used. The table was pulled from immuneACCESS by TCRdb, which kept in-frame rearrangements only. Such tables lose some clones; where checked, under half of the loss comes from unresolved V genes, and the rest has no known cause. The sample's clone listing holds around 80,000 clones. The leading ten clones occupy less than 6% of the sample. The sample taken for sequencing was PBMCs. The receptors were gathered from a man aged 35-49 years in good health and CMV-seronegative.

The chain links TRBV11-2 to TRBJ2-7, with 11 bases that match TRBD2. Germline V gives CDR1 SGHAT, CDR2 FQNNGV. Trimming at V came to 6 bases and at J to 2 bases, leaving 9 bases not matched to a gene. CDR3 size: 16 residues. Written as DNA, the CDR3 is TGTGCCAGCAGGAGATCTAGCGGGAGGAGGCCCTACGAGCAGTACTTC. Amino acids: CASRRSSGRRPYEQYF.

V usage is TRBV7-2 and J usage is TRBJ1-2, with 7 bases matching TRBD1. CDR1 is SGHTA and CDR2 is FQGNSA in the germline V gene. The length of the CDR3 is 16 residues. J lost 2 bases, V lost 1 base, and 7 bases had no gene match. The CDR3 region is CASSLVGGAPNYGYTF. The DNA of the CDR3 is TGTGCCAGCAGCTTAGTAGGGGGCGCCCCCAACTATGGCTACACCTTC.

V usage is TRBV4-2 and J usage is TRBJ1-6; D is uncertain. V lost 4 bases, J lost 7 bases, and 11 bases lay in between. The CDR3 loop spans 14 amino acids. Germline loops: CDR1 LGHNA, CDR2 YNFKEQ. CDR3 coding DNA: TGTGCCAGCAGCCCAGGAGCGGGGAATTCACCCCTCCACTTT. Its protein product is CASSPGAGNSPLHF.

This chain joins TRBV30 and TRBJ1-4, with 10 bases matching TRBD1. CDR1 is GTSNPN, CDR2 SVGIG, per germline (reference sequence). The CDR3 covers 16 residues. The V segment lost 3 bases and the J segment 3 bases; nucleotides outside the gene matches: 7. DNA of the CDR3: TGTGCCTGGAGATCCGGGACAGGGGTCGCTAATGAAAAACTGTTTTTT. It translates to CAWRSGTGVANEKLFF.

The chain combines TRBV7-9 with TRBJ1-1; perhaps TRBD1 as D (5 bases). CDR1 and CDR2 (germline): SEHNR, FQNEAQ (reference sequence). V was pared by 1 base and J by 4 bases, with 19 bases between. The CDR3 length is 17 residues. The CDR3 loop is CASSLGGGGVRSTEAFF. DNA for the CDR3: TGTGCCAGCAGCTTAGGGGGTGGAGGGGTTAGAAGCACTGAAGCTTTCTTT.

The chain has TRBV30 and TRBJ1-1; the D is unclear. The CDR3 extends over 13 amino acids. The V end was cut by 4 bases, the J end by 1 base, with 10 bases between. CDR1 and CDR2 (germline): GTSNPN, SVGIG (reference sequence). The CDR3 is CAWTRQRNTEAFF. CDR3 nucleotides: TGTGCCTGGACCAGGCAAAGGAACACTGAAGCTTTCTTT.

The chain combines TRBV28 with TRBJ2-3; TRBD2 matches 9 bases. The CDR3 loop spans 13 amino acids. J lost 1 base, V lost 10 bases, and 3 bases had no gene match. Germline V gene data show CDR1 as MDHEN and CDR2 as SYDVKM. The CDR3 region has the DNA TGTGCCACCCGGACTAGCGGCACAGATACGCAGTATTTT. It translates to CATRTSGTDTQYF.

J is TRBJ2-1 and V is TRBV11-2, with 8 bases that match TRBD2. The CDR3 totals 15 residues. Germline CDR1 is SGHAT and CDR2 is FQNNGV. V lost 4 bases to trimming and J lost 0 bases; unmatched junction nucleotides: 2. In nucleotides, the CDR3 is TGTGCCAGCAGCTGGGGGACTAGCTCCTACAATGAGCAGTTCTTC. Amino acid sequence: CASSWGTSSYNEQFF.

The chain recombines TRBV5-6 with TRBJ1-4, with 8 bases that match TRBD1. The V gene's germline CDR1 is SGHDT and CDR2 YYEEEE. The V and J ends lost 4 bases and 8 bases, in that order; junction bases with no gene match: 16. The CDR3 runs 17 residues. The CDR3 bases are TGTGCCAGCAGCAGAGGACAGGGAGGTTTGTCGGTGGAAAAACTGTTTTTT. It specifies CASSRGQGGLSVEKLFF.

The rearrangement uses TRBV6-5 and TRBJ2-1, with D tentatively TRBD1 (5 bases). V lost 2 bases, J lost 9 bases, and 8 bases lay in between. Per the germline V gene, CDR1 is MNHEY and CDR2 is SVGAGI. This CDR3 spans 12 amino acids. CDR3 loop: CASSYQGGEQFF. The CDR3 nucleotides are TGTGCCAGCAGTTACCAGGGCGGTGAGCAGTTCTTC.

The CDR3 nucleotides are TGCGCCAGCAGCCAAGCCCCCGGAGCTAATGAAAAACTGTTTTTT. Translated, it gives CASSQAPGANEKLFF. The V and J genes are TRBV4-3 and TRBJ1-4; no definite D call. Germline-derived CDR1 and CDR2 are LGHNA and YSLEER. The CDR3 has 15 amino acids. The V gene lost 1 base and the J gene lost 3 bases, with 9 bases spanning the gap.

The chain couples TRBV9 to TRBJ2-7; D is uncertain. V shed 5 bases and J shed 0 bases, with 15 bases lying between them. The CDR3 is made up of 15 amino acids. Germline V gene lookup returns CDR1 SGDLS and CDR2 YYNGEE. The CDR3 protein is CASSRALESSYEQYF. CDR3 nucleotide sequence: TGTGCCAGCAGTCGTGCCCTGGAGAGCTCCTACGAGCAGTACTTC.

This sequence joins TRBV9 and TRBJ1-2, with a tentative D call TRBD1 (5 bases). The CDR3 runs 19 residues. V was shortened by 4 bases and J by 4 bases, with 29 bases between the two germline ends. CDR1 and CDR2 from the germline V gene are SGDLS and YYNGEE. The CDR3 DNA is TGTGCCAGCAGCTCCCGAAACTCTAGCATCAGGGAGGGAGGCTATGGCTACACCTTC. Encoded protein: CASSSRNSSIREGGYGYTF.

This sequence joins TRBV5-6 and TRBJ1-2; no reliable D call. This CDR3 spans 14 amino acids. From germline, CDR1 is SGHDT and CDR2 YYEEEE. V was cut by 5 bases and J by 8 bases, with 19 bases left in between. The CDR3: CASSPGRSAFGYTF. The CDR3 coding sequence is TGTGCCAGCAGTCCCGGGAGATCGGCGTTCGGCTACACCTTC.

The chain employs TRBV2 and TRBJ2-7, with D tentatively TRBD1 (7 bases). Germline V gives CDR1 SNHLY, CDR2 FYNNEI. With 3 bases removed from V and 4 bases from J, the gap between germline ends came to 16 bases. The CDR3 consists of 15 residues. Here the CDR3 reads CASSDRSRGRYEQYF. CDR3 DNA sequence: TGTGCCAGCAGTGACCGCTCCAGGGGGAGGTACGAGCAGTACTTC.

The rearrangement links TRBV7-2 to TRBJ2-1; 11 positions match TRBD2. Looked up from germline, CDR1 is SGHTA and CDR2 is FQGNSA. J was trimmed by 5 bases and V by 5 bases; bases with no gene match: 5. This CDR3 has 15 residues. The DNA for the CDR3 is TGTGCCAGCAGCCGCCTAGCGGGAGGAGACAATGAGCAGTTCTTC. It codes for CASSRLAGGDNEQFF.

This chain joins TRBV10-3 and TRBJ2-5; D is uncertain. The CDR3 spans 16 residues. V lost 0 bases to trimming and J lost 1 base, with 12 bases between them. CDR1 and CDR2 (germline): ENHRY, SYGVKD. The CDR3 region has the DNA TGTGCCATCAGTGAGTCGCGAAGTAATCTCCAAGAGACCCAGTACTTC. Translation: CAISESRSNLQETQYF.

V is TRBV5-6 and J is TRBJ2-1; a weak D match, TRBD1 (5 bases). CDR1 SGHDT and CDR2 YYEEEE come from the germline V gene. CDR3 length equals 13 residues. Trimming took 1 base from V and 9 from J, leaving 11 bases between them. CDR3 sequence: CASSLSRVLEQFF. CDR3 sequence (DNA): TGTGCCAGCAGCTTGAGCAGGGTGCTTGAGCAGTTCTTC.

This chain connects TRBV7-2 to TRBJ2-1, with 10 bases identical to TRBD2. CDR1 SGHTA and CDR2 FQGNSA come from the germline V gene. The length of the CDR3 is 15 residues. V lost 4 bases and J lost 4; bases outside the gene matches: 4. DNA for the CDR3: TGTGCCAGCAGCTGGGGAGCGGGAGGGTACAATGAGCAGTTCTTC. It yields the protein CASSWGAGGYNEQFF.

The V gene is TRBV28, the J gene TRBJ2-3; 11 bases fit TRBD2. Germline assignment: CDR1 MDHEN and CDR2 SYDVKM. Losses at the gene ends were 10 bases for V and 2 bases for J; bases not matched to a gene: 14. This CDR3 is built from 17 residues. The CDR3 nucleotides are TGTGCCACCACAACAAGTACGGGACTAGCGGACACAGATACGCAGTATTTT. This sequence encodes CATTTSTGLADTDTQYF.

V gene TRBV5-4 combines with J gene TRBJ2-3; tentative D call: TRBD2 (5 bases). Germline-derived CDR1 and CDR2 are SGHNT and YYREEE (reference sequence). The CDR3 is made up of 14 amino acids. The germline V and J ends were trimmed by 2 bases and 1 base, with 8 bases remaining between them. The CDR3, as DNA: TGTGCCAGCAGCTTCACCGGGGGCACAGATACGCAGTATTTT. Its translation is CASSFTGGTDTQYF.

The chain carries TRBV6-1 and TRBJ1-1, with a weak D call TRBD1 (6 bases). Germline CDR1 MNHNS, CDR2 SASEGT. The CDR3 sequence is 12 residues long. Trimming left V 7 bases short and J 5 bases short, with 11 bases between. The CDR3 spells CASTRGQTEAFF. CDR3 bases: TGTGCCAGCACTCGGGGACAAACTGAAGCTTTCTTT.

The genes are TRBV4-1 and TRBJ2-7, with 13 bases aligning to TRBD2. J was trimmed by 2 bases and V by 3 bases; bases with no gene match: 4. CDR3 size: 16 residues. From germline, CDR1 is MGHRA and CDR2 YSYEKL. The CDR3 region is CASSQGLAGLTYEQYF. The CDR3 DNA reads TGCGCCAGCAGCCAGGGACTAGCGGGGCTTACCTACGAGCAGTACTTC.

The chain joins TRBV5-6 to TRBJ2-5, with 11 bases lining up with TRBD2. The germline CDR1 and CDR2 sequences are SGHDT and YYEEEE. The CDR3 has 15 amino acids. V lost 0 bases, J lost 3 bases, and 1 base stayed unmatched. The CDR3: CASSLALAGEETQYF. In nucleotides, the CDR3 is TGTGCCAGCAGCTTGGCACTAGCGGGGGAAGAGACCCAGTACTTC.

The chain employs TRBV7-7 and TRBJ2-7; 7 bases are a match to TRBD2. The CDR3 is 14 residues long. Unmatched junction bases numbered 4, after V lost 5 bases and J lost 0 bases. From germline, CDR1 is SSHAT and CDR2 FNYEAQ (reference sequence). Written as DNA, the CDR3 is TGTGCCAGCAGCCCCGGACTAGACTCCTACGAGCAGTACTTC. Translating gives CASSPGLDSYEQYF.